These T cell receptor beta chains were read from a single sample in a study of shared T cell receptors in the human thymus. Some clones are missing from TCRdb's copy, which holds only in-frame ones; the method was immunoSEQ multiplex PCR. The profile shows hundreds of thousands of clones, approximately 89% of them singletons. This sample was also put to use in a study of human thymus T cells.

The sequencing input was thymocytes. The source is a boy in the first two years of life with a congenital heart defect. Each CDR3 is given with its conserved first and last residue. The order of the fields is D gene, V gene, clone size, J gene, CDR3 length, CDR3 protein, CDR3 DNA. D genes are given only for firm matches. A clone size is listed for some rows: how often the clone was seen (once, few, many), or a class if it is expanded.

NA	TRBV6-5	NA	TRBJ1-5	13	CASSYGLRQPQHF	TGTGCCAGCAGTTACGGGCTACGTCAGCCCCAGCATTTT
TRBD1	TRBV27	NA	TRBJ2-1	16	CASSLYQGVENNEQFF	TGTGCCAGCAGTTTATACCAGGGGGTCGAAAATAATGAGCAGTTCTTC
NA	TRBV28	NA	TRBJ2-4	14	CASSLGPGENIQYF	TGTGCCAGCAGTTTGGGGCCGGGAGAAAACATTCAGTACTTC
TRBD1	TRBV5-5	NA	TRBJ2-7	15	CASSLGGQGIYEQYF	TGTGCCAGCAGCTTGGGGGGACAGGGGATCTACGAGCAGTACTTC
TRBD1	TRBV28	NA	TRBJ2-3	14	CASSSRQGSDTQYF	TGTGCCAGCAGTTCACGACAGGGGTCAGATACGCAGTATTTT
TRBD1	TRBV28	once	TRBJ1-6	16	CASRSVRGSHNSPLHF	TGTGCCAGCAGGTCTGTCAGGGGGTCTCATAATTCACCCCTCCACTTT
TRBD1	TRBV5-4	NA	TRBJ1-1	15	CASSVGDREITEAFF	TGTGCCAGCAGTGTTGGGGACAGGGAAATAACTGAAGCTTTCTTT
TRBD1	TRBV7-9	NA	TRBJ1-1	14	CASSARTGYTEAFF	TGTGCCAGCAGCGCACGGACAGGATACACTGAAGCTTTCTTT
NA	TRBV4-1	NA	TRBJ2-1	14	CASSQRDLYNEQFF	TGCGCCAGCAGCCAAAGGGACTTGTACAATGAGCAGTTCTTC
NA	TRBV25-1	NA	TRBJ2-2	12	CASSARGGELFF	TGTGCCAGCAGTGCTCGAGGGGGGGAGCTGTTTTTT
TRBD1	TRBV2	NA	TRBJ2-1	15	CASSDWTGGPDEQFF	TGTGCCAGCAGTGATTGGACAGGGGGCCCTGATGAGCAGTTCTTC
TRBD1	TRBV5-1	NA	TRBJ1-1	15	CASSLAGTVNTEAFF	TGCGCCAGCAGCTTGGCCGGGACAGTGAACACTGAAGCTTTCTTT
TRBD2	TRBV5-6	NA	TRBJ2-5	16	CASSLNEREGGETQYF	TGTGCCAGCAGCTTGAATGAGCGGGAGGGTGGGGAGACCCAGTACTTC
NA	TRBV5-8	NA	TRBJ1-2	13	CASSPEGVGGYTF	TGTGCCAGCAGCCCGGAAGGGGTGGGCGGCTACACCTTC
TRBD1	TRBV28	NA	TRBJ2-7	19	CASSFPRMATGGDPYEQYF	TGTGCCAGCAGTTTTCCGAGGATGGCGACAGGGGGCGACCCCTACGAGCAGTACTTC
TRBD1	TRBV19	NA	TRBJ2-2	13	CASNRGRTGELFF	TGTGCCAGTAATAGGGGGCGCACCGGGGAGCTGTTTTTT
NA	TRBV7-8	NA	TRBJ1-2	15	CASSHIETGFDGYTF	TGTGCCAGCAGCCATATCGAAACAGGGTTTGATGGCTACACCTTC
NA	TRBV25-1	NA	TRBJ1-5	14	CASSEQQANQPQHF	TGTGCCAGCAGTGAACAGCAGGCCAATCAGCCCCAGCATTTT
NA	TRBV5-6	NA	TRBJ1-2	14	CASIYQQGRYGYTF	TGTGCCAGCATCTATCAGCAGGGGCGCTATGGCTACACCTTC
NA	TRBV28	NA	TRBJ2-3	14	CASSLGCGPDTQYF	TGTGCCAGCAGTTTAGGTTGTGGCCCAGATACGCAGTATTTT
NA	TRBV27	NA	TRBJ1-2	13	CASRIRENYGYTF	TGTGCCAGCCGCATCCGCGAAAACTATGGCTACACCTTC
NA	TRBV7-9	NA	TRBJ1-1	16	CASSFTSGFGNTEAFF	TGTGCCAGCAGCTTTACGTCAGGGTTTGGGAACACTGAAGCTTTCTTT
TRBD2	TRBV4-2	NA	TRBJ2-2	16	CASSQDERGGPGELFF	TGTGCCAGCAGCCAAGATGAGCGGGGGGGCCCCGGGGAGCTGTTTTTT
NA	TRBV27	NA	TRBJ1-1	16	CASKINRTTRCTEAFF	TGTGCCAGCAAGATTAACCGGACAACTCGTTGCACTGAAGCTTTCTTT
NA	TRBV29-1	NA	TRBJ1-1	14	CSVEDRAGNTEAFF	TGCAGCGTTGAAGATCGGGCGGGGAACACTGAAGCTTTCTTT
NA	TRBV14	NA	TRBJ2-1	16	CASRPYGGSSYNEQFF	TGTGCCAGCAGGCCCTATGGCGGAAGCTCCTACAATGAGCAGTTCTTC
TRBD2	TRBV29-1	NA	TRBJ2-7	13	CSVEVPGTSGSYF	TGCAGCGTTGAAGTCCCCGGGACTAGCGGTTCTTACTTC
NA	TRBV19	NA	TRBJ2-1	14	CASTSSLKDNEQFF	TGTGCCAGTACCTCGAGCCTTAAAGACAATGAGCAGTTCTTC
TRBD2	TRBV4-1	NA	TRBJ2-1	16	CASSEDRLAGYNEQFF	TGCGCCAGCAGCGAAGACCGACTAGCGGGGTACAATGAGCAGTTCTTC
TRBD2	TRBV19	NA	TRBJ2-3	15	CASSILQRDTDTQYF	TGTGCCAGTAGTATTCTGCAGCGGGACACAGATACGCAGTATTTT
TRBD2	TRBV5-1	NA	TRBJ2-2	16	CASSLAAGGPTGELFF	TGCGCCAGCAGCTTAGCGGCGGGAGGGCCCACCGGGGAGCTGTTTTTT
TRBD2	TRBV4-2	NA	TRBJ2-3	18	CASSQVVTSGGWGDTQYF	TGTGCCAGCAGCCAAGTGGTCACTAGCGGGGGGTGGGGAGATACGCAGTATTTT
NA	TRBV19	NA	TRBJ2-1	13	CATNDRTNNEQFF	TGTGCCACGAACGACAGGACCAACAATGAGCAGTTCTTC
TRBD1	TRBV5-6	once	TRBJ1-2	14	CASSPPTGAYGYTF	TGTGCCAGCAGCCCACCTACAGGGGCTTATGGCTACACCTTC
TRBD2	TRBV5-1	NA	TRBJ2-3	17	CASSLYGARGGADTQYF	TGCGCCAGCAGCTTGTACGGCGCCCGGGGGGGGGCAGATACGCAGTATTTT
TRBD1	TRBV28	NA	TRBJ1-2	13	CASIRGGGYGYTF	TGTGCCAGCATAAGAGGGGGCGGCTATGGCTACACCTTC
TRBD1	TRBV4-2	NA	TRBJ2-7	15	CASSQIGQGDYEQYF	TGTGCCAGCAGCCAAATTGGACAGGGGGACTACGAGCAGTACTTC
TRBD2	TRBV19	once	TRBJ2-3	20	CASSPPTSGRGGFGTDTQYF	TGTGCCAGTAGTCCACCGACTAGCGGGAGAGGCGGATTCGGCACAGATACGCAGTATTTT
NA	TRBV4-1	NA	TRBJ2-7	16	CASSRGVVGAAYEQYF	TGCGCCAGCAGCCGGGGCGTCGTGGGGGCGGCTTACGAGCAGTACTTC
TRBD1	TRBV27	NA	TRBJ2-7	16	CASSLRGWDRGSEQYF	TGTGCCAGCAGTTTACGTGGTTGGGACAGGGGTTCCGAGCAGTACTTC
TRBD2	TRBV2	NA	TRBJ2-3	15	CATPLAGGFTDTQYF	TGTGCCACCCCTTTGGCGGGGGGATTCACAGATACGCAGTATTTT
NA	TRBV30	once	TRBJ2-7	15	CAWSDAQGYTNEQYF	TGTGCCTGGAGTGACGCTCAGGGTTACACTAACGAGCAGTACTTC
TRBD1	TRBV6-1	NA	TRBJ2-4	15	CASGSTGEAKNIQYF	TGTGCCAGCGGGTCTACAGGGGAGGCCAAAAACATTCAGTACTTC
TRBD1	TRBV29-1	NA	TRBJ1-5	17	CSVDTPTEPGQGWTQHF	TGCAGCGTTGATACGCCGACCGAACCGGGACAGGGATGGACCCAGCATTTT
TRBD2	TRBV9	NA	TRBJ2-1	16	CASSAFGLADYNEQFF	TGTGCCAGCAGCGCCTTTGGACTAGCTGATTACAATGAGCAGTTCTTC
NA	TRBV20-1	NA	TRBJ2-7	11	CSAAHRDEQYF	TGCAGTGCTGCCCACAGGGACGAGCAGTACTTC
NA	TRBV5-1	once	TRBJ2-1	17	CASSLVLSRRFDNEQFF	TGCGCCAGCAGCTTGGTTTTGTCTAGACGGTTCGATAATGAGCAGTTCTTC
TRBD1	TRBV7-9	NA	TRBJ2-3	15	CASSLEGQGTDTQYF	TGTGCCAGCAGCTTAGAGGGACAGGGCACAGATACGCAGTATTTT